The sequence of this T cell receptor (beta chain) was determined in a study of T cell responses to AZD1222 COVID-19 vaccine. At the level of the study: Second-dose groups at about 4 or about 12 weeks were pooled. Study-wide results and limits: Donor demographics were predominantly white British with a female majority; clonal diversity may be underestimated.

The trim removed 3 bases at V and 0 bases at J, leaving 3 bases unmatched. CDR1 is LGHDT and CDR2 is YNNKEL in the germline V gene (reference sequence). This CDR3 contains 15 residues. As concerns this clone: The antigen is not known.

This table comes from immunoSEQ multiplex PCR, and its TCRdb copy is limited to in-frame clones, with some not included. In the table there are fewer than 150,000 clones, over 75% of which are singletons. This receptor was taken from an adult in good health. The rearrangement joins TRBV3-1 (or the pseudogene TRBV3-2) to TRBJ2-7, with 9 bases aligning to TRBD1. Sequenced material: peripheral blood, taken on day 0 of AZD1222 vaccination. This chain's CDR3 is CASSQPGQGSYEQYF. CDR3 DNA sequence: TGTGCCAGCAGCCAGCCGGGACAGGGCTCCTACGAGCAGTACTTC.